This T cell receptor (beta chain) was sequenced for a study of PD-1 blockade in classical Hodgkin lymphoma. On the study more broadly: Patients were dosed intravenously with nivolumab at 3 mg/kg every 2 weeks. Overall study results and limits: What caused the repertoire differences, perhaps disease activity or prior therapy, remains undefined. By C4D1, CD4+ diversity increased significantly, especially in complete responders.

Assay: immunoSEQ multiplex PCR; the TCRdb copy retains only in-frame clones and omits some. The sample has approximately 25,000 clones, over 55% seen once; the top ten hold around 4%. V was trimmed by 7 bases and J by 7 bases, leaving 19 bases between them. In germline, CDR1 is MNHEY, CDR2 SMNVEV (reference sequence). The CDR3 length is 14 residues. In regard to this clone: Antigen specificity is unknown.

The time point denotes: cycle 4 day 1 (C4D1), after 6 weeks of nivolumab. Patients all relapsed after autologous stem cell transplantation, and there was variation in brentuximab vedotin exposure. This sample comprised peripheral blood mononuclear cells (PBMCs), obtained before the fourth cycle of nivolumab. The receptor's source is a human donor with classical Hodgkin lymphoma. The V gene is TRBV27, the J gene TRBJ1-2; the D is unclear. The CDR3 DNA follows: TGTGCCAGCACTCAAACGGGGTTCTCAGGTGGCTACACCTTC. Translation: CASTQTGFSGGYTF.